These 27 T cell receptor beta chains were sequenced from one sample in a study of cytomegalovirus exposure and HLA in healthy donors. PCR was performed using 60 Vbeta and 13 Jbeta primers. Data came from immunoSEQ multiplex PCR; TCRdb stores just in-frame clones and leaves some out. In the table there are around 130,000 clones, about 8.6% of which are singletons. The sequenced material came from PBMCs. The receptors derive from a woman aged 40 to 49 in good health and CMV-seropositive.

Only a few counts were recorded for this clone. CDR3 region: CASSVAIGGYTF. In nucleotides, the CDR3 is TGTGCCAGCAGCGTAGCTATTGGTGGCTACACCTTC. This sequence joins TRBV9 and TRBJ1-2, with unresolved D. The CDR3 sequence is 12 residues long. With 0 bases removed from V and 7 bases from J, the gap between germline ends came to 7 bases. CDR1 SGDLS and CDR2 YYNGEE come from the germline V gene.

The CDR3 region has the DNA TGTGCCAGCAGCTTGGATCCCCGGGTTTCTGCCTCCTACGAGCAGTACTTC. This codes for CASSLDPRVSASYEQYF. The chain carries TRBV5-6 and TRBJ2-7; D ambiguous. There are 17 residues in the CDR3. With 0 bases removed from V and 0 bases from J, the gap between germline ends came to 16 bases. Per the germline V gene, CDR1 is SGHDT and CDR2 is YYEEEE.

This clone was counted only a few times. The rearrangement uses TRBV30 and TRBJ1-5; 8 bases are shared with TRBD1. CDR1 and CDR2 (germline): GTSNPN, SVGIG (reference sequence). The J segment lost 6 bases and the V segment lost 5 bases, leaving 9 bases of the junction unmatched. The CDR3 runs to 14 residues. This chain's CDR3 is CAWSGTGEAQPQHF. The DNA for the CDR3 is TGTGCCTGGTCCGGGACAGGCGAAGCTCAGCCCCAGCATTTT. The full variable domain, with the rest looked up from reference TRBV30 and TRBJ1-5, is SQTIHQWPATLVQPVGSPLSLECTVEGTSNPNLYWYRQAAGRGLQLLFYSVGIGQISSEVPQNLSASRPQDRQFILSSKKLLLSDSGFYLCAWSGTGEAQPQHFGDGTRLSIL.

This clone was detected a few times. This sequence joins TRBV6-4 and TRBJ2-3; 7 bases map to TRBD2. J was trimmed by 0 bases and V by 5 bases; bases with no gene match: 11. Germline lookup yields CDR1 MRHNA and CDR2 SNTAGT. CDR3 size: 17 residues. CDR3 protein: CASSPQGGGGSTDTQYF. In nucleotides, the CDR3 is TGTGCCAGCAGTCCCCAGGGCGGCGGGGGTAGCACAGATACGCAGTATTTT.

As regards this clone: Other DNA variants within this sample encode the same CDR3. The chain couples TRBV5-6 to TRBJ1-1; 7 positions agree with TRBD1. Per the germline V gene, CDR1 is SGHDT and CDR2 is YYEEEE. CDR3 length equals 14 residues. The trim removed 4 bases at V and 1 base at J, leaving 4 bases unmatched. CDR3 sequence: CASSRGGENTEAFF. The CDR3 coding sequence is TGTGCCAGCAGCCGAGGGGGCGAGAACACTGAAGCTTTCTTT. The full variable domain, in which reference TRBV5-6 and TRBJ1-1 provide the parts outside the CDR3, is DAGVTQSPTHLIKTRGQQVTLRCSPKSGHDTVSWYQQALGQGPQFIFQYYEEEERQRGNFPDRFSGHQFPNYSSELNVNALLLGDSALYLCASSRGGENTEAFFGQGTRLTVV.

V gene TRBV6-5 combines with J gene TRBJ2-2, with 10 bases matching TRBD1. The germline gives CDR1 MNHEY, CDR2 SVGAGI. The trim removed 10 bases at V and 5 bases at J, leaving 10 bases unmatched. CDR3 length: 15 amino acids. The CDR3 region has the DNA TGTGCCACCAGCGACAGGGGGCGAGGTACCGGGGAGCTGTTTTTT. This sequence encodes CATSDRGRGTGELFF.

As to this clone: Other DNA sequences within the sample encode an identical CDR3. J is TRBJ1-1 and V is TRBV19, with D hard to call. The germline V gene encodes CDR1 LNHDA and CDR2 SQIVND (reference sequence). V was clipped by 3 bases and J by 3 bases, with 5 bases between them. The CDR3 extends over 12 amino acids. CDR3 in amino acids: CASSIRDTEAFF. The CDR3 DNA follows: TGTGCCAGTAGTATCCGAGACACTGAAGCTTTCTTT.

In this sample, this clone turned up a few times. The genes are TRBV5-8 and TRBJ2-7, with TRBD1 matching 8 bases. Trimming at V came to 3 bases and at J to 3 bases, leaving 11 bases not matched to a gene. From germline, CDR1 is SGHTS and CDR2 YDEGEE. CDR3 length: 16 amino acids. The CDR3 DNA follows: TGTGCCAGCAGCTGGGGGACAGGAGAGATAAACTACGAGCAGTACTTC. This gives the protein CASSWGTGEINYEQYF.

This clone turned up a few times. The chain combines TRBV5-8 with TRBJ1-1; a possible D gene is TRBD1 (5 bases). This CDR3 contains 15 residues. CDR1 is SGHTS, CDR2 YDEGEE, per germline. The V end lost 0 bases, the J end lost 1 base, and 10 bases lay between the germline ends. The CDR3 coding sequence is TGTGCCAGCAGCTTGGCCGGACAACCGAACACTGAAGCTTTCTTT. Translation: CASSLAGQPNTEAFF.

This clone was seen only a few times. The rearrangement links TRBV30 to TRBJ2-2, with a weak D call TRBD1 (5 bases). The germline CDR1 and CDR2 sequences are GTSNPN and SVGIG (reference sequence). With 2 bases removed from V and 4 bases from J, the gap between germline ends came to 8 bases. The CDR3 extends over 13 amino acids. CDR3 nucleotide sequence: TGTGCCTGGAGTTATGACAGCACCGGGGAGCTGTTTTTT. Encoded protein: CAWSYDSTGELFF.

The V and J genes are TRBV5-6 and TRBJ1-5; 8 positions match TRBD1. V trimming: 1 base; J trimming: 0 bases; junction bases outside the gene matches: 9. The CDR3 sequence is 18 residues long. Germline V gene sequence: CDR1 SGHDT, CDR2 YYEEEE. The CDR3 DNA is TGTGCCAGCAGCTTGTCCGGGACAGGAGGCTATAGCAATCAGCCCCAGCATTTT. Its protein product is CASSLSGTGGYSNQPQHF.

Only a few counts were recorded for this clone. The V call is TRBV7-3, the J call TRBJ2-2; D gene unclear. V lost 2 bases and J 0 bases, leaving 7 bases between the germline ends. Germline CDR1 SGHTA, CDR2 FQGTGA. The CDR3 spans 15 residues. This chain's CDR3 is CASSLYGSNTGELFF. CDR3 nucleotide sequence: TGTGCCAGCAGCTTATACGGGTCGAACACCGGGGAGCTGTTTTTT.

The chain joins TRBV29-1 to TRBJ1-3; possibly TRBD1 for D (6 bases). Germline CDR1 SQVTM, CDR2 ANQGSEA. The CDR3 extends over 12 amino acids. V gave up 4 bases and J gave up 4 bases, with 8 bases separating them. CDR3 sequence (DNA): TGCAGCGTTGCAGGGGCCGGAAACACCATATATTTT. As protein: CSVAGAGNTIYF.

This chain uses TRBV29-1 with TRBJ2-3; 11 nucleotides align to TRBD1. The CDR3 loop spans 15 amino acids. CDR1 and CDR2 (germline): SQVTM, ANQGSEA. Trimming removed 4 bases from V and 5 bases from J; junction bases left unmatched: 8. The CDR3, as DNA: TGCAGCGTTGTGTCTGGGACAGGGGGTAGAGATACGCAGTATTTT. The encoded protein is CSVVSGTGGRDTQYF.

The chain is built from TRBV5-1 and TRBJ2-2; possibly TRBD1 for D (7 bases). Trimming took off 4 bases at V and 3 bases at J, with 16 bases between the two ends. Germline assignment: CDR1 SGHRS and CDR2 YFSETQ. The CDR3 runs to 16 residues. The CDR3: CASSSSQGGDTGELFF. The DNA for the CDR3 is TGCGCCAGCAGCAGTAGCCAGGGGGGAGACACCGGGGAGCTGTTTTTT.

As concerns this clone: Mismatch with germline at one junction end may stem from a read error. Other DNA sequences from this sample encode an identical CDR3 as well. V is TRBV19 and J is TRBJ1-5, with D perhaps TRBD1 (5 bases). CDR3 length equals 16 residues. Per the germline V gene, CDR1 is LNHDA and CDR2 is SQIVND (reference sequence). CDR3 in DNA: TGTGCCAGTAGCATAGCAGGGTCCCAGGGCAATCAGCCCCAGCATTTT. This gives the protein CASSIAGSQGNQPQHF.

This clone was seen more than once but under ten times. The rearrangement links TRBV6-1 to TRBJ1-6; 9 positions agree with TRBD1. Germline-derived CDR1 and CDR2 are MNHNS and SASEGT. Losses at the gene ends were 6 bases for V and 9 bases for J; bases not matched to a gene: 6. CDR3 length equals 14 residues. The CDR3 bases are TGTGCCAGCAGCCGGGACAGGGACGCTTCACCCCTCCACTTT. Amino acids: CASSRDRDASPLHF.

V gene TRBV18 combines with J gene TRBJ2-2; D might be TRBD1 (5 bases). Per the germline V gene, CDR1 is KGHSH and CDR2 is LQKENI. With 0 bases removed from V and 4 bases from J, the gap between germline ends came to 12 bases. The CDR3 runs 16 residues. CDR3 DNA sequence: TGTGCCAGCTCACCACCGTATCCAGGGCTCACCGGGGAGCTGTTTTTT. This sequence encodes CASSPPYPGLTGELFF.

This chain connects TRBV2 to TRBJ1-4, with 10 bases that match TRBD1. The V gene's germline CDR1 is SNHLY and CDR2 FYNNEI. CDR3 length equals 15 residues. V shed 4 bases and J 7 bases; nucleotides not matched to a gene: 6. The CDR3 spells CASSGWTGGAEKLFF. The CDR3 DNA follows: TGTGCCAGCAGTGGGTGGACAGGGGGAGCTGAAAAACTGTTTTTT.

The chain joins TRBV2 to TRBJ2-7, with unresolved D. The CDR3 runs to 12 residues. Germline loops: CDR1 SNHLY, CDR2 FYNNEI. Trimming stripped 8 bases from V and 1 base from J, with 9 bases between. The chain's CDR3 is CASGSLSYEQYF. The CDR3 bases are TGTGCCAGCGGGTCACTATCCTACGAGCAGTACTTC.

There are a few counts of this clone. The J gene is TRBJ2-2, the V gene TRBV7-8; 9 bases map to TRBD1. This CDR3 comprises 16 residues. The V segment lost 0 bases and the J segment 6 bases; nucleotides outside the gene matches: 5. Looked up from germline, CDR1 is SGHVS and CDR2 is FQNEAQ. In nucleotides, the CDR3 is TGTGCCAGCAGCTTAGCGCGACAGGGGGGCGCCGGGGAGCTGTTTTTT. Residues: CASSLARQGGAGELFF.

In the case of this clone: The same CDR3 is also encoded by other DNA sequences in this sample. J is TRBJ2-1 and V is TRBV19; D gene unclear. V was cut by 2 bases and J by 0 bases, with 8 bases left in between. Germline V gene sequence: CDR1 LNHDA, CDR2 SQIVND (reference sequence). The CDR3 has 15 amino acids. In DNA form, the CDR3 reads TGTGCCAGTAGTATATCCCCTAGCTCCTACAATGAGCAGTTCTTC. Its protein is CASSISPSSYNEQFF.

V and J are TRBV7-8 and TRBJ1-4, with 7 bases fitting TRBD1. Trimming took 0 bases from V and 3 from J; bases not matched to a gene: 10. Germline V CDR1 and CDR2: SGHVS, FQNEAQ. There are 18 residues in the CDR3. The DNA for the CDR3 is TGTGCCAGCAGCTTAGCGAGGGGGAGACAGGGTGCTAATGAAAAACTGTTTTTT. It is translated as CASSLARGRQGANEKLFF.

This clone occurred a few times. The chain employs TRBV7-3 and TRBJ1-1; D possibly corresponds to TRBD1 (6 bases). The CDR3 covers 13 residues. Germline loops: CDR1 SGHTA, CDR2 FQGTGA. Trimming took 8 bases from V and 5 from J, leaving 15 bases between them. In nucleotides, the CDR3 is TGTGCCAGCGGGGTTCAGGGGATGACTGAAGCTTTCTTT. Amino acids: CASGVQGMTEAFF.

This chain's CDR3 is CASSLGTGVAAFF. The CDR3 nucleotides are TGCGCCAGCAGCTTGGGGACAGGGGTTGCAGCTTTCTTT. The J gene is TRBJ1-1, the V gene TRBV5-1; 9 bases are a match to TRBD1. Losses at the gene ends were 0 bases for V and 10 bases for J; bases not matched to a gene: 4. Looked up from germline, CDR1 is SGHRS and CDR2 is YFSETQ. The length of the CDR3 is 13 residues.

At least ten counts were recorded for this clone. The chain recombines TRBV15 with TRBJ2-7, with TRBD2 matching over 8 bases. Germline V lookup: CDR1 LNHNV, CDR2 YYDKDF (reference sequence). V dropped 2 bases and J dropped 6; count of bases not matched to a gene: 9. The CDR3 covers 15 residues. This CDR3 reads CATSRSGGIGAEQYF. DNA for the CDR3: TGTGCCACCAGCAGATCGGGAGGGATTGGAGCCGAGCAGTACTTC.

This clone has only a few counts. The V gene is TRBV11-2, the J gene TRBJ1-1, with D perhaps matching TRBD1 (5 bases). Germline V gene data show CDR1 as SGHAT and CDR2 as FQNNGV. V gave up 4 bases and J gave up 2 bases, with 11 bases separating them. CDR3 size: 14 residues. The CDR3 here is CASSSRWGNTEAFF. The CDR3 bases are TGTGCCAGCAGCTCCAGGTGGGGCAACACTGAAGCTTTCTTT. The full variable domain, completed using reference TRBV11-2 and TRBJ1-1, is EAGVAQSPRYKIIEKRQSVAFWCNPISGHATLYWYQQILGQGPKLLIQFQNNGVVDDSQLPKDRFSAERLKGVDSTLKIQPAKLEDSAVYLCASSSRWGNTEAFFGQGTRLTVV.